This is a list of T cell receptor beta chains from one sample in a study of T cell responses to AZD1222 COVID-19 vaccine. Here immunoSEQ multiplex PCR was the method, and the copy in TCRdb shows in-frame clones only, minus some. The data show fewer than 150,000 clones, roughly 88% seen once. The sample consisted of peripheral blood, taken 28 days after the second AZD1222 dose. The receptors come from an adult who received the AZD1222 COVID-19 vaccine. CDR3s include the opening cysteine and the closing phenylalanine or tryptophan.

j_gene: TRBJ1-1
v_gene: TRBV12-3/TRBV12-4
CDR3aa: CASSPQIVAAFF

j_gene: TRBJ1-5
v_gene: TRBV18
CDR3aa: CASSPQNRGGNQPQHF

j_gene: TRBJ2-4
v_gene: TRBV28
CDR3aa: CASSSLYVGSETKNIQYF

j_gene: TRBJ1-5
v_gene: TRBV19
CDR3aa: CASSVRGANQPQHF

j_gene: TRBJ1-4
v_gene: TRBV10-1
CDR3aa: CASSDGGKLFF

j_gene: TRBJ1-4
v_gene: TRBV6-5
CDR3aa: CASSYVEAGEKLFF

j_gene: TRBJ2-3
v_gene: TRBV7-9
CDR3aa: CASSFASTDTQYF

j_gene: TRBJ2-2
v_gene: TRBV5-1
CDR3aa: CASSLGGTGNTGELFF

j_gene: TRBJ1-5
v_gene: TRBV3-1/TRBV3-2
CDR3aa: CASSQGGYADQPQHF

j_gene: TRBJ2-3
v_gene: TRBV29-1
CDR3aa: CSVVEGLDTQYF

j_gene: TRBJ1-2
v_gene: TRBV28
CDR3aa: CASSSDIAYGYTF

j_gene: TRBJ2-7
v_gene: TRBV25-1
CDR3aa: CASSFEGPYEQYF

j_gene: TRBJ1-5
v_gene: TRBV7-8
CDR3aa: CASRGYSNQPQHF

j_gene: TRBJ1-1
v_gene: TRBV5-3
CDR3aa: CARSLGGAQAFF

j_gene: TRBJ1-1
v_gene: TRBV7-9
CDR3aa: CASSFFRNTEAFF

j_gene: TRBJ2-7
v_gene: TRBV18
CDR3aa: CASSPAGGGTYEQYF

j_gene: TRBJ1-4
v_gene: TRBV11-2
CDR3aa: CASSLRSDNEKLFF

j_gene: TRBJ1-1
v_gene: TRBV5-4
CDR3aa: CASHRGREGNTEAFF

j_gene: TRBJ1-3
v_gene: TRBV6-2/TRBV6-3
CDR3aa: CASSLFVATSGNTIYF

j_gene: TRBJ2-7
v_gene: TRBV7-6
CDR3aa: CASSLNVVAGSEQYF

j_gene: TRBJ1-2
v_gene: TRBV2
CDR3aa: CASSEGDRDAGFGYTF

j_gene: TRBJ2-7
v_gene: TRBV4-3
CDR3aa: CASSQVPGESYEQYF

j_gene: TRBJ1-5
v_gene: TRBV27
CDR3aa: CASSHRGGSTNQPQHF

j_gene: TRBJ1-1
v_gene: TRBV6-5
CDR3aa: CAIAGTLNTEAFF

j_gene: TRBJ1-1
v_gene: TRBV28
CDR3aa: CASIPQDDFTEAFF

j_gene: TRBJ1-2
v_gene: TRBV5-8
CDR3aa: CASNPSLDNYGYTF

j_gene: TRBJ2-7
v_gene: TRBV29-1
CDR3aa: CSVGTPDNTYEQYF

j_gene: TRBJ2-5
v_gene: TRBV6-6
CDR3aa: CASSPGETQYF

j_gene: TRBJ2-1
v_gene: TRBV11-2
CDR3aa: CASSPGLAGGRGEQFF

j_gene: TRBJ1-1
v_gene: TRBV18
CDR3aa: CASSRDRVNTEAFF

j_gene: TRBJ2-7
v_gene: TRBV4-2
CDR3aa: CASSQDRGGSIYEQYF

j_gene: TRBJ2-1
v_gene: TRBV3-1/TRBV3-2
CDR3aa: CASSQDFARLGNEQFF

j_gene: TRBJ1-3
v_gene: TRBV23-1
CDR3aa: CASSQFQGAFGNTIYF

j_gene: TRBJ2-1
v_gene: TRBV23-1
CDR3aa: CASSQSGPKYNEQFF

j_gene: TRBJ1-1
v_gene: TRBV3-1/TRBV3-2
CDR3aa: CASSQGPGSPEAFF